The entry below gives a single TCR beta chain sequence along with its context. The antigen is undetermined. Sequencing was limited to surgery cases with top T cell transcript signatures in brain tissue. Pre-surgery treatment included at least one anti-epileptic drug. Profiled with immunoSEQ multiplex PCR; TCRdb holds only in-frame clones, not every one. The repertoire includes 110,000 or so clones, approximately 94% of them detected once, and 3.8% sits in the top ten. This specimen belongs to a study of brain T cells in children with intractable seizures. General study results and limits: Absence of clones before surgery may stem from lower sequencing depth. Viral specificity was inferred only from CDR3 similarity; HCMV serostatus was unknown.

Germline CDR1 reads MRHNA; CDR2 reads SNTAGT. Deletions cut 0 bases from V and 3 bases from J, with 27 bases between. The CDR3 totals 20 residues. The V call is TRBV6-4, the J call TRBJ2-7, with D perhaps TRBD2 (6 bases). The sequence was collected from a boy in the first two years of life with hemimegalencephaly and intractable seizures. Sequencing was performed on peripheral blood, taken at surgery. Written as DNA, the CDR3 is TGTGCCAGCAGTGACTCGAATGTTGCCCCCTGCGGGACGGAGGACTACGAGCAGTACTTC. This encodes CASSDSNVAPCGTEDYEQYF.